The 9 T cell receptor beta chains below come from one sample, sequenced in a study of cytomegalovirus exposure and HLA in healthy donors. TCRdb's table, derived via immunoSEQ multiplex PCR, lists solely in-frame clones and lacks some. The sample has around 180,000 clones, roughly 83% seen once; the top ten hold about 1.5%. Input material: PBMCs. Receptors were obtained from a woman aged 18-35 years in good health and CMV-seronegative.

CDR3 residues: CASSIDRRSTGNTIYF. For the CDR3, the DNA is TGTGCCAGTAGTATAGACCGCCGATCTACTGGAAACACCATATATTTT. J is TRBJ1-3 and V is TRBV19; no clear D gene. Germline CDR1 is LNHDA and CDR2 is SQIVND (reference sequence). The CDR3 has 16 residues. V was shortened by 0 bases and J by 2 bases, with 11 bases between the two germline ends.

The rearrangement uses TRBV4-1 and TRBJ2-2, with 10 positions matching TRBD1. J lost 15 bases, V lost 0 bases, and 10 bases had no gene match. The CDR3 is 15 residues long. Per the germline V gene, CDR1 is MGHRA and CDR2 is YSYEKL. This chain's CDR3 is CASSQELRGQGRVFF. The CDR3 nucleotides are TGCGCCAGCAGCCAAGAGTTAAGGGGACAGGGGAGGGTGTTTTTT.

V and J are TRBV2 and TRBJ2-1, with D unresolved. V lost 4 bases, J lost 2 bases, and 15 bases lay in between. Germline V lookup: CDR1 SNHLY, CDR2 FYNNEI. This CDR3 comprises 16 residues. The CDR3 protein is CASSGPTEETYNEQFF. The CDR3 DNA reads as TGTGCCAGCAGTGGACCGACCGAGGAGACCTACAATGAGCAGTTCTTC.

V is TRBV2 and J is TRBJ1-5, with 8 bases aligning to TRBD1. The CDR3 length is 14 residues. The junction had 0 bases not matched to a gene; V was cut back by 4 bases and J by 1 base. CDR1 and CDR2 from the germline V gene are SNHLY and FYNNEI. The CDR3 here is CASSGTGSNQPQHF. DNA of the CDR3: TGTGCCAGCAGTGGGACAGGGAGCAATCAGCCCCAGCATTTT.

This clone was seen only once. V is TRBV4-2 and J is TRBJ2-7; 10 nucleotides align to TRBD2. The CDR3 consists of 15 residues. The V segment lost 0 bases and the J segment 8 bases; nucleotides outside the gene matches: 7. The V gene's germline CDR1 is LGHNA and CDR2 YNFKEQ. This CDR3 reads CASSQETSGTGKQYF. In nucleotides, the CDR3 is TGTGCCAGCAGCCAAGAAACTAGCGGGACAGGCAAGCAGTACTTC.

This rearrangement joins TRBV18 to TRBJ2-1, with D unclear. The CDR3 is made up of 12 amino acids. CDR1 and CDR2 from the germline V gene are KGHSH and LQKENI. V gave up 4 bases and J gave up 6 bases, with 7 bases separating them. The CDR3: CASSLQFNEQFF. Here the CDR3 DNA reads TGTGCCAGCTCACTACAGTTCAATGAGCAGTTCTTC.

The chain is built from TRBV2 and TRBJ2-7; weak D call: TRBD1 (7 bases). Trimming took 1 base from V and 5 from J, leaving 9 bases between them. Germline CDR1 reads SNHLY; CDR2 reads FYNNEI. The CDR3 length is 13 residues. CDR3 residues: CASSEGRGDEQYF. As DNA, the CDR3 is TGTGCCAGCAGTGAAGGCAGGGGGGACGAGCAGTACTTC.

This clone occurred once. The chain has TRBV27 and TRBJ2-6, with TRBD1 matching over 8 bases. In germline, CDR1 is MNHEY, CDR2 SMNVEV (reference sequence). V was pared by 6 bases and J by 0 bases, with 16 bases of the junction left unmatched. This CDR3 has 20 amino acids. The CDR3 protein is CASSLWGVGTGASGANVLTF. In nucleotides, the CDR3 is TGTGCCAGCAGCCTATGGGGGGTCGGGACAGGAGCCTCTGGGGCCAACGTCCTGACTTTC. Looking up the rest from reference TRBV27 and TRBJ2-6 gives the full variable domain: EAQVTQNPRYLITVTGKKLTVTCSQNMNHEYMSWYRQDPGLGLRQIYYSMNVEVTDKGDVPEGYKVSRKEKRNFPLILESPSPNQTSLYFCASSLWGVGTGASGANVLTFGAGSRLTVL.

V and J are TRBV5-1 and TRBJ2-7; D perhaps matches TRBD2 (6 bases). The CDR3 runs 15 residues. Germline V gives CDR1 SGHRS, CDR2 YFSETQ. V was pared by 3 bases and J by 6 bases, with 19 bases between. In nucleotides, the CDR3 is TGCGCCAGCAGCTACACGGGACTGCCCGTCGGCGAGCAGTACTTC. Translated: CASSYTGLPVGEQYF.